These 32 T cell receptor beta chains were sequenced from one sample in a study of blood T cell repertoires in COVID-19. Only in-frame clones appear in the TCRdb table, and some are missing; sequencing was by immunoSEQ multiplex PCR. The profile covers about 160,000 clones, with roughly 89% appearing a single time and 3% to 4.5% taken by the ten largest. The sample was peripheral blood. Source of these receptors: a woman aged 60 to 75 who had recovered from COVID-19.

The chain couples TRBV9 to TRBJ2-5; 8 bases line up with TRBD2. The CDR3 extends over 14 amino acids. Looked up from germline, CDR1 is SGDLS and CDR2 is YYNGEE. V was clipped by 4 bases and J by 7 bases; unmatched bases: 9. CDR3 in DNA: TGTGCCAGCAGCCCGGGAGGGAGGGAAGCGACCCAGTACTTC. This gives the protein CASSPGGREATQYF.

J is TRBJ2-7 and V is TRBV27, with D maybe TRBD1 (6 bases). This CDR3 contains 13 residues. Germline CDR1 and CDR2: MNHEY and SMNVEV (reference sequence). The ends were cut back, 6 bases at V and 1 base at J, with 10 bases in the middle. CDR3 loop: CASSRTGSYEQYF. Written as DNA, the CDR3 is TGTGCCAGCAGCCGTACAGGGTCCTACGAGCAGTACTTC.

This chain links TRBV7-2 with TRBJ2-5; 9 bases are shared with TRBD2. Germline CDR1 SGHTA, CDR2 FQGNSA. The CDR3 loop spans 15 amino acids. V lost 4 bases, J lost 3 bases, and 6 bases stayed unmatched. In DNA form, the CDR3 reads TGTGCCAGCAGCTACCAGCGGGGGGACAAAGAGACCCAGTACTTC. As protein: CASSYQRGDKETQYF.

This chain connects TRBV10-2 to TRBJ2-6; tentatively, D is TRBD1 (6 bases). The CDR3 consists of 17 residues. V lost 3 bases, J lost 1 base, and 13 bases lay in between. Germline CDR1 and CDR2: WSHSY and SAAADI. The CDR3 sequence: CASSDGQIISGANVLTF. As DNA, the CDR3 is TGCGCCAGCAGTGATGGACAGATTATATCTGGGGCCAACGTCCTGACTTTC.

The V call is TRBV5-6, the J call TRBJ1-2, with TRBD1 as a possible D gene (5 bases). This CDR3 is built from 14 residues. Trimming stripped 5 bases from V and 1 base from J, with 12 bases between. Looked up from germline, CDR1 is SGHDT and CDR2 is YYEEEE. This chain's CDR3 is CASRLREINYGYTF. In nucleotides, the CDR3 is TGTGCCAGCAGGCTCAGGGAAATTAACTATGGCTACACCTTC.

The chain employs TRBV5-5 and TRBJ1-5; D not certain. Germline values: CDR1 SGHKS, CDR2 YYEKEE (reference sequence). V was pared by 0 bases and J by 0 bases, with 10 bases between. This CDR3 is 16 amino acids long. CDR3 nucleotides: TGTGCCAGCAGCTTGGGAATTAGAGATAGCAATCAGCCCCAGCATTTT. Its protein is CASSLGIRDSNQPQHF.

V gene TRBV5-6 combines with J gene TRBJ2-3; D is possibly TRBD2 (6 bases). Deletions cut 2 bases from V and 4 bases from J, with 8 bases between. Germline V CDR1 and CDR2: SGHDT, YYEEEE. The CDR3 contains 13 residues. CDR3 nucleotide sequence: TGTGCCAGCAGCTTCCTAGCGTCAGATACGCAGTATTTT. Protein product: CASSFLASDTQYF.

The rearrangement links TRBV6-2 or TRBV6-3 to TRBJ2-5; possible D gene TRBD2, 6 bases. Germline values: CDR1 MNHEY, CDR2 SVGEGT. V was shortened by 6 bases and J by 6 bases, with 14 bases between the two germline ends. CDR3 size: 13 residues. In nucleotides, the CDR3 is TGTGCCAGCAGCCCCGGGACTCTTCAGACCCAGTACTTC. Its protein product is CASSPGTLQTQYF.

The table lists this clone with a count of one. The rearrangement links TRBV5-4 to TRBJ2-3, with D perhaps matching TRBD1 (6 bases). V lost 5 bases and J 2 bases, leaving 12 bases between the germline ends. CDR1 and CDR2 (germline): SGHNT, YYREEE (reference sequence). There are 14 residues in the CDR3. The CDR3 nucleotides are TGTGCCAGCAGTCGGGACACATCCACAGATACGCAGTATTTT. Translation gives CASSRDTSTDTQYF. The full variable domain, in which reference TRBV5-4 and TRBJ2-3 provide the parts outside the CDR3, is ETGVTQSPTHLIKTRGQQVTLRCSSQSGHNTVSWYQQALGQGPQFIFQYYREEENGRGNFPPRFSGLQFPNYSSELNVNALELDDSALYLCASSRDTSTDTQYFGPGTRLTVL.

This rearrangement joins TRBV6-5 to TRBJ1-6, with TRBD1 matching 10 bases. The germline V gene encodes CDR1 MNHEY and CDR2 SVGAGI. The ends lost 6 bases at V and 9 bases at J; junction bases unmatched: 8. This CDR3 contains 15 residues. CDR3 DNA: TGTGCCAGCAGCCGGGACAGGGGTAGGGGTTCACCCCTCCACTTT. Its translation is CASSRDRGRGSPLHF.

V and J are TRBV19 and TRBJ2-2, with D tentatively TRBD2 (6 bases). In germline, CDR1 is LNHDA, CDR2 SQIVND (reference sequence). This CDR3 has 15 residues. V lost 6 bases, J lost 3 bases, and 14 bases lay in between. CDR3 DNA: TGTGCCAGTAGAATCACTAGCCGTGACACCGGGGAGCTGTTTTTT. Amino acids: CASRITSRDTGELFF.

The chain has TRBV19 and TRBJ2-5; the match to TRBD2 covers 7 bases. Germline CDR1 LNHDA, CDR2 SQIVND (reference sequence). Losses at the gene ends were 8 bases for V and 3 bases for J; bases not matched to a gene: 6. There are 13 residues in the CDR3. The DNA for the CDR3 is TGTGCCAGTGGCCCAGCGGGGAAAGAGACCCAGTACTTC. It specifies CASGPAGKETQYF.

The CDR3 reads CASSLELQVVSYEQYF. In nucleotides, the CDR3 is TGCGCCAGCAGCTTGGAACTACAGGTCGTCTCCTACGAGCAGTACTTC. The rearrangement uses TRBV5-1 and TRBJ2-7; perhaps TRBD1 as D (5 bases). This CDR3 is built from 16 residues. The V and J ends lost 0 bases and 0 bases respectively, with 13 bases between them. The germline gives CDR1 SGHRS, CDR2 YFSETQ.

The rearrangement links TRBV2 to TRBJ2-5; 11 bases line up with TRBD2. Trimming at V came to 4 bases and at J to 5 bases, leaving 3 bases not matched to a gene. Germline V lookup: CDR1 SNHLY, CDR2 FYNNEI. The CDR3 is 14 residues long. DNA of the CDR3: TGTGCCAGCAGTGCTAGGACTAGCGGGGAGACCCAGTACTTC. Its protein product is CASSARTSGETQYF.

The chain uses TRBV6-5 and TRBJ1-2; 8 bases are shared with TRBD1. CDR1 and CDR2 (germline): MNHEY, SVGAGI. This CDR3 is built from 13 residues. V lost 8 bases, J lost 7 bases, and 9 bases stayed unmatched. The CDR3: CASVDRGGAGYTF. The CDR3 DNA sequence: TGTGCCAGCGTCGACAGGGGTGGTGCTGGCTACACCTTC.

The chain is built from TRBV24-1 and TRBJ2-5; TRBD2 might be the D (5 bases). This CDR3 spans 15 amino acids. With 3 bases removed from V and 2 bases from J, the gap between germline ends came to 12 bases. CDR1 is KGHDR and CDR2 is SFDVKD in the germline V gene. CDR3 bases: TGTGCCACCAGTGATATCCGGGAAGGACAAGAGACCCAGTACTTC. This codes for CATSDIREGQETQYF.

The CDR3 spells CASSLPGDNSPLHF. CDR3 DNA sequence: TGTGCCAGCAGTTTACCAGGTGATAATTCACCCCTCCACTTT. This rearrangement joins TRBV28 to TRBJ1-6; the D is unclear. Germline CDR1 is MDHEN and CDR2 is SYDVKM. V was shortened by 2 bases and J by 5 bases, with 7 bases between the two germline ends. This CDR3 spans 14 amino acids.

This rearrangement joins TRBV6-5 to TRBJ1-5, with D tentatively TRBD1 (5 bases). Germline values: CDR1 MNHEY, CDR2 SVGAGI. The CDR3 has 14 amino acids. V was clipped by 7 bases and J by 0 bases, with 10 bases between them. The CDR3 DNA sequence: TGTGCCAGCAAAGACAGCTATAGCAATCAGCCCCAGCATTTT. Its translation is CASKDSYSNQPQHF.

The chain recombines TRBV21-1 with TRBJ2-5; the table's D call of TRBD2 was not tested on the DNA. TRBV21-1 represents a pseudogene. The CDR3 loop spans 16 amino acids. Written as DNA, the CDR3 is TGTGCCATTCCACGAGGACTAGCGGGGAGGCCAAGGGCCCAGTACTTC. It encodes CAIPRGLAGRPRAQYF.

This chain uses TRBV28 with TRBJ1-5, with TRBD1 as a possible D gene (6 bases). V shed 4 bases and J shed 1 base, with 14 bases lying between them. The CDR3 totals 16 residues. Germline V lookup: CDR1 MDHEN, CDR2 SYDVKM. The CDR3 spells CASSSAGGQSNQPQHF. The CDR3 DNA reads as TGTGCCAGCAGTTCCGCGGGGGGGCAAAGCAATCAGCCCCAGCATTTT.

This sequence joins TRBV4-1 and TRBJ2-7; possible D gene TRBD1, 6 bases. The germline V and J ends were trimmed by 4 bases and 2 bases, with 15 bases remaining between them. Germline-derived CDR1 and CDR2 are MGHRA and YSYEKL. This CDR3 spans 15 amino acids. The CDR3: CASSLRDTGPYEQYF. CDR3 in DNA: TGCGCCAGCAGCCTCCGGGACACGGGCCCCTACGAGCAGTACTTC.

This sequence joins TRBV5-6 and TRBJ2-7; 9 bases align to TRBD1. The V gene's germline CDR1 is SGHDT and CDR2 YYEEEE. V was clipped by 4 bases and J by 2 bases; unmatched bases: 10. The CDR3 consists of 16 residues. CDR3 region: CASSLTGGASTYEQYF. CDR3 sequence (DNA): TGTGCCAGCAGCCTTACAGGGGGCGCAAGTACCTACGAGCAGTACTTC.

The chain combines TRBV27 with TRBJ1-4; no clear D gene. The CDR3 totals 11 residues. Trimming left V 8 bases short and J 8 bases short, with 9 bases between. CDR1 is MNHEY and CDR2 is SMNVEV in the germline V gene (reference sequence). The CDR3 coding sequence is TGTGCCAGCGGCCCCCGCGAAAAACTGTTTTTT. Translation: CASGPREKLFF.

The chain uses TRBV6-5 and TRBJ1-1; D is ambiguous. The V end was cut by 0 bases, the J end by 8 bases, with 13 bases between. Germline V gives CDR1 MNHEY, CDR2 SVGAGI. This CDR3 has 14 amino acids. The CDR3, as DNA: TGTGCCAGCAGTTACTCAAGCAGGCCGTCAGAAGCTTTCTTT. Its protein is CASSYSSRPSEAFF.

The genes are TRBV19 and TRBJ1-2; 7 bases map to TRBD1. The J segment lost 2 bases and the V segment lost 6 bases, leaving 9 bases of the junction unmatched. Germline V gives CDR1 LNHDA, CDR2 SQIVND (reference sequence). This CDR3 spans 15 amino acids. The CDR3 nucleotides are TGTGCCAGTAGGACCAGAACGACAGGGAACTATGGCTACACCTTC. It translates to CASRTRTTGNYGYTF.

V and J are TRBV28 and TRBJ1-2; D is perhaps TRBD1 (6 bases). Trimming removed 5 bases from V and 12 bases from J, with 19 bases in between. Germline CDR1 MDHEN, CDR2 SYDVKM. CDR3 length: 13 residues. CDR3 sequence: CASSVSGALVHTF. As DNA, the CDR3 is TGTGCCAGCAGTGTATCAGGGGCCCTAGTGCACACCTTC.

V and J are TRBV4-3 and TRBJ1-4, with 8 bases matching TRBD1. Germline CDR1 reads LGHNA; CDR2 reads YSLEER. CDR3 length: 15 residues. The V gene end was trimmed by 0 bases and the J gene end by 9 bases; junction bases not matched to a gene: 6. CDR3 in DNA: TGCGCCAGCAGCCAAGATCCCCAGGGGGCGAAAAAACTGTTTTTT. Translated, it gives CASSQDPQGAKKLFF.

The chain is built from TRBV19 and TRBJ2-1; no definite D call. The CDR3 covers 15 residues. V lost 3 bases, J lost 0 bases, and 9 bases lay in between. CDR1 is LNHDA, CDR2 SQIVND, per germline (reference sequence). For the CDR3, the DNA is TGTGCCAGTAGTATGTCACTGATCTCCTACAATGAGCAGTTCTTC. This gives the protein CASSMSLISYNEQFF.

This chain uses TRBV5-1 with TRBJ1-2, with a possible D match to TRBD1 (5 bases). The CDR3 is 16 residues long. CDR1 and CDR2 (germline): SGHRS, YFSETQ. V was trimmed by 0 bases and J by 4 bases, leaving 16 bases between them. The CDR3 sequence is CASSLAGGDRFYGYTF. The DNA for the CDR3 is TGCGCCAGCAGCTTGGCCGGGGGTGATAGGTTCTATGGCTACACCTTC.

This clone has a handful of counts. The CDR3 is CASSPFDKHTEAFF. The DNA for the CDR3 is TGTGCCAGCAGCCCGTTCGATAAGCACACTGAAGCTTTCTTT. The chain combines TRBV11-2 with TRBJ1-1; D uncertain. The CDR3 is 14 amino acids. The V gene's germline CDR1 is SGHAT and CDR2 FQNNGV. V was trimmed by 5 bases and J by 3 bases, leaving 13 bases between them.

This chain joins TRBV7-2 and TRBJ2-3; TRBD2 matches 10 bases. Germline V gene lookup returns CDR1 SGHTA and CDR2 FQGNSA. There are 16 residues in the CDR3. Unmatched junction bases numbered 10, after V lost 5 bases and J lost 5 bases. The CDR3 DNA follows: TGTGCCAGCAGCACACCTCTAGCGGGGGCAGGAGATACGCAGTATTTT. Protein: CASSTPLAGAGDTQYF.

The rearrangement uses TRBV7-6 and TRBJ2-2, with TRBD2 matching 11 bases. The CDR3 runs to 18 residues. CDR1 and CDR2 (germline): SGHVS, FNYEAQ. The V segment lost 2 bases and the J segment 1 base; nucleotides outside the gene matches: 6. Here the CDR3 DNA reads TGTGCCAGCAGCTTAATCGTAGCGGGGGGGCTGAACACCGGGGAGCTGTTTTTT. Translated, it gives CASSLIVAGGLNTGELFF. Complete variable domain (other parts from reference TRBV7-6 and TRBJ2-2): GAGVSQSPRYKVTKRGQDVALRCDPISGHVSLYWYRQALGQGPEFLTYFNYEAQQDKSGLPNDRFSAERPEGSISTLTIQRTEQRDSAMYRCASSLIVAGGLNTGELFFGEGSRLTVL.